Reported below is one T cell receptor (beta chain). Germline V gene data show CDR1 as MNHNS and CDR2 as SASEGT. CDR3 length: 18 amino acids. With 0 bases clipped from V and 4 bases from J, the junction kept 12 bases outside the gene matches. The source of the sample is a study of cytomegalovirus exposure and HLA in healthy donors. Study details: An early release of data contained approximately 80 million unique TCRs, which came from HLA-typed donors.

The PCR used 60 Vbeta and 13 Jbeta primers. Profiled with immunoSEQ multiplex PCR; TCRdb holds only in-frame clones, not every one. The sample yields a few hundred thousand clones, 92% seen once. The receptor was derived from a girl aged 2-15 years in good health and CMV-seronegative. The chain uses TRBV6-1 and TRBJ2-5; 9 bases map to TRBD2. The specimen sequenced was PBMCs. The CDR3 protein is CASSEALVGLAPPETQYF. The CDR3 coding sequence is TGTGCCAGCAGTGAAGCGCTGGTGGGACTAGCTCCCCCAGAGACCCAGTACTTC.